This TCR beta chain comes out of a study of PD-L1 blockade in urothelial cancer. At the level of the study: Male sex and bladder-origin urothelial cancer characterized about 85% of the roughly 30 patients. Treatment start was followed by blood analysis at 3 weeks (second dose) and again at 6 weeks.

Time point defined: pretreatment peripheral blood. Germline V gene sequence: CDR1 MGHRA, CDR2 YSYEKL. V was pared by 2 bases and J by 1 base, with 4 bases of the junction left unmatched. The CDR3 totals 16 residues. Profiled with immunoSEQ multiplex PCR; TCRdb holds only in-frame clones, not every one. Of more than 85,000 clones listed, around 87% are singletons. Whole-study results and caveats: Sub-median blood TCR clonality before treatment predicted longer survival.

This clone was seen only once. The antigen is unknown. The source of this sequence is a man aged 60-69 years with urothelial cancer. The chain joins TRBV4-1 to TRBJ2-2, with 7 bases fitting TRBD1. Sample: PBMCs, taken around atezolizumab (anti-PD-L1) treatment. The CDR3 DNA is TGCGCCAGCAGCCAACTGACAGGGAGGAACACCGGGGAGCTGTTTTTT. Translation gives CASSQLTGRNTGELFF.